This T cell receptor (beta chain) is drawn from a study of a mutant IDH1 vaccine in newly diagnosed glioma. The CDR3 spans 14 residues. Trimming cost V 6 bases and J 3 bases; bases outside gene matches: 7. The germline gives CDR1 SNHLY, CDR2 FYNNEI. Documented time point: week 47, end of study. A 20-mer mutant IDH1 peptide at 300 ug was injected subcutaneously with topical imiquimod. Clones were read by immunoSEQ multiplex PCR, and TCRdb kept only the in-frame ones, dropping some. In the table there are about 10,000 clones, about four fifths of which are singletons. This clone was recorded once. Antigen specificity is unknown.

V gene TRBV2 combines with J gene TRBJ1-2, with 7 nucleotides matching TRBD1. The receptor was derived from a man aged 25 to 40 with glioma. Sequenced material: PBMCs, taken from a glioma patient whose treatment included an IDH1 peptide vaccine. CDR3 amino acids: CASSEGARDYGYTF. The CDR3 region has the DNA TGTGCCAGCAGCGAGGGGGCGCGGGACTATGGCTACACCTTC.